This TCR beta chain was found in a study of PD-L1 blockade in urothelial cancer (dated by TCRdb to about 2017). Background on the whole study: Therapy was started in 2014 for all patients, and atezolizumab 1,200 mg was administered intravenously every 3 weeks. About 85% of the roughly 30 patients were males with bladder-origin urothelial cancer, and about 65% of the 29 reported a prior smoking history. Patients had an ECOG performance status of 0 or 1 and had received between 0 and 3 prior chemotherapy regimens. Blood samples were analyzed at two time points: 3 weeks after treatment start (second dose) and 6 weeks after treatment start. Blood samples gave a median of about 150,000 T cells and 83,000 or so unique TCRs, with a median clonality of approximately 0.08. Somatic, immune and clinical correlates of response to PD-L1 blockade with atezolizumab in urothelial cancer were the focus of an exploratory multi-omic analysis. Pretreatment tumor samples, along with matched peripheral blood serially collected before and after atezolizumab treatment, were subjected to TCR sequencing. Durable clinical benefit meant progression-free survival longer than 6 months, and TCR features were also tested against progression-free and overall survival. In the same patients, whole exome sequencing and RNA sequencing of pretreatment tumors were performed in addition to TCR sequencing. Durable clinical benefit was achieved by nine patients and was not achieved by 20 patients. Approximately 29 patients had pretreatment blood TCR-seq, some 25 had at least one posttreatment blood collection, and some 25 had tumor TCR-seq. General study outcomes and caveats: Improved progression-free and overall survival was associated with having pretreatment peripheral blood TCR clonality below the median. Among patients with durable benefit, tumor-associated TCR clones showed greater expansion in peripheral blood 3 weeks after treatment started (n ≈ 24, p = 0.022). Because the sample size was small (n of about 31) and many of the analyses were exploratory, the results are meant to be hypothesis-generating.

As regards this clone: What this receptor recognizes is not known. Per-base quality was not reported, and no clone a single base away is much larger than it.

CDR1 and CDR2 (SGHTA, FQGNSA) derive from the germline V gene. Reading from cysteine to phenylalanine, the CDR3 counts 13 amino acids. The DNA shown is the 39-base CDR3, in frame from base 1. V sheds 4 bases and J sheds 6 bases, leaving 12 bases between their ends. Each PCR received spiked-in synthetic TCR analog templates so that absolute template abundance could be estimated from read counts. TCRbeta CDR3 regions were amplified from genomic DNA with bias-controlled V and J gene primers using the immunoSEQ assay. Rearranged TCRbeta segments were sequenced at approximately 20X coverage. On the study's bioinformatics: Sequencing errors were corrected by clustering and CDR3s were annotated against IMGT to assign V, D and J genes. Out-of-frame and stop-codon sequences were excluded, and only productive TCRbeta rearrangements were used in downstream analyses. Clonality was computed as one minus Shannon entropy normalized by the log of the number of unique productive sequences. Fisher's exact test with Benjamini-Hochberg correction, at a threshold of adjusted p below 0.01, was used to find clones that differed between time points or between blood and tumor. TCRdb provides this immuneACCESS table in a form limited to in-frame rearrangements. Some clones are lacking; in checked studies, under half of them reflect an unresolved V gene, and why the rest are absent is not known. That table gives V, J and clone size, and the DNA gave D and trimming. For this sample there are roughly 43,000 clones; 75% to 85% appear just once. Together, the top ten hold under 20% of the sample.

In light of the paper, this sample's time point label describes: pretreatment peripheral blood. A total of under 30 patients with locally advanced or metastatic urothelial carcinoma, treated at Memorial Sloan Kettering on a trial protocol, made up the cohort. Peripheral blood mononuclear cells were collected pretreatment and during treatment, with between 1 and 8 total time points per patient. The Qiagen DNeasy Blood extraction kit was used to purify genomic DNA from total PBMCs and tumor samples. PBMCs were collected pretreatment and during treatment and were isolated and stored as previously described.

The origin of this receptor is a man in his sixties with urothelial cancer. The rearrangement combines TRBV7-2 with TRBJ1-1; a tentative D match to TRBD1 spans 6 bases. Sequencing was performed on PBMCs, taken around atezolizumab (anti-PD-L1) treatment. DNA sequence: TGTGCCAGCAGCTACAGGGAAGTATCTGAAGCTTTCTTT. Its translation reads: CASSYREVSEAFF.